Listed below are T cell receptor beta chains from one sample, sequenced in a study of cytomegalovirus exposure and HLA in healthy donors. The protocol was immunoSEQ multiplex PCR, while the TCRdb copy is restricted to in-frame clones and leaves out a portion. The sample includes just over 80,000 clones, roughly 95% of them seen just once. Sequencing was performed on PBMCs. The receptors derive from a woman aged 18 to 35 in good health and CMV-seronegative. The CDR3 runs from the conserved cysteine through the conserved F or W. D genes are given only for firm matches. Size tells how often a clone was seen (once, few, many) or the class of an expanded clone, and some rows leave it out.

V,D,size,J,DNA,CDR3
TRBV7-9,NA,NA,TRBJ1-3,TGTGCCAGCAGAAGTGACAAGCTCTCTGGAAACACCATATATTTT,CASRSDKLSGNTIYF
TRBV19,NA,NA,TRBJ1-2,TGTGCCAGTAGTATAGGGCAGTTCTATGGCTACACCTTC,CASSIGQFYGYTF
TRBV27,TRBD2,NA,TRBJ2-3,TGTGCCAGCAGGAGCTCCGGACTAGCGGGATATACTAGCACAGATACGCAGTATTTT,CASRSSGLAGYTSTDTQYF
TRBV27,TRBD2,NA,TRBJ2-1,TGTGCCAGCAGTTTTGAATTAGCGGGAGGCCGGTACAATGAGCAGTTCTTC,CASSFELAGGRYNEQFF
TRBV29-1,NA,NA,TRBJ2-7,TGCAGCGTTGAACGGCTAGCCCGAGGTATGGGCGAGCAGTACTTC,CSVERLARGMGEQYF
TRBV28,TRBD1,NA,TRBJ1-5,TGTGCCAGCCCCGGGACAGGGAATCAGCCCCAGCATTTT,CASPGTGNQPQHF
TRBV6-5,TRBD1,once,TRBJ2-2,TGTGCCAGCAGTTGGACAGGGGTCACCGGGGAGCTGTTTTTT,CASSWTGVTGELFF
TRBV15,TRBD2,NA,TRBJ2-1,TGTGCCACCGGGACTAACTACAATGAGCAGTTCTTC,CATGTNYNEQFF
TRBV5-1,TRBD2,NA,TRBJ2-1,TGCGCCAGCAGCTTGAGGACTAGCGGGAGATCGGGTATTAGTCTTGAGCAGTTCTTC,CASSLRTSGRSGISLEQFF
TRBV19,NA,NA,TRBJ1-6,TGTGCCAGTAGTTCCCCTCGGAGCTCCTATAATTCACCCCTCCACTTT,CASSSPRSSYNSPLHF
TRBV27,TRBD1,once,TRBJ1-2,TGTGCCAGCACCAATCGGGTGGGGGACAGGGGGTTACGCTACACCTTC,CASTNRVGDRGLRYTF
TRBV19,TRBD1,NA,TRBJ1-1,TGTGCCAGTAGTATAGGCCCGGGACAGGGGTACACTGAAGCTTTCTTT,CASSIGPGQGYTEAFF
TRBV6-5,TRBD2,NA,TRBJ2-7,TGTGCCAGCAAGGCGGGAGATCGGAACGAGCAGTACTTC,CASKAGDRNEQYF
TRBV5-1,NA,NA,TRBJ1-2,TGCGCCAGCAGCTTGGAGGCGGGTCGGAACAGTGGCTACACCTTC,CASSLEAGRNSGYTF
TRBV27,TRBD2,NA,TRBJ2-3,TGTGCCAGCAGTTCCCCCCCGGGGGGAGCCGGCACAGATACGCAGTATTTT,CASSSPPGGAGTDTQYF
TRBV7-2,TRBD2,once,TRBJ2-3,TGTGCCAGCAGCTCTGGACTAGCGGGAACGACCCCAGATACGCAGTATTTT,CASSSGLAGTTPDTQYF
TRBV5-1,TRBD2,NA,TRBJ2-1,TGCGCCAGCAGCTTGGGGACTAGCGGTTCGGGGGGCGATGAGCAGTTCTTC,CASSLGTSGSGGDEQFF
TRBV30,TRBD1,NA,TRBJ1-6,TGTGCCTGGAGAACCCACCGGGACAGGAAAAATTCACCCCTCCACTTT,CAWRTHRDRKNSPLHF
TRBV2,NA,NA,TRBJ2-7,TGTGCCAGCAGCACCAAACAGGGAAACTCCTACGAGCAGTACTTC,CASSTKQGNSYEQYF
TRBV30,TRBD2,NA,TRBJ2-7,TGTGCCTGGAGATCGCTAGCGGCATACGAGCAGTACTTC,CAWRSLAAYEQYF
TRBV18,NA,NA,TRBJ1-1,TGTGCCAGCTCCCTGATCCGAGAACTGAACACTGAAGCTTTCTTT,CASSLIRELNTEAFF
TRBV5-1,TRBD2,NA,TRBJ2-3,TGCGCCAGCGGGACTAGCGGGCGCACAGATACGCAGTATTTT,CASGTSGRTDTQYF
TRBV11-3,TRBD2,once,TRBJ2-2,TGTGCCAGCAGCTCGCCAAGGGAAAAACTAGCGGACACCGGGGAGCTGTTTTTT,CASSSPREKLADTGELFF
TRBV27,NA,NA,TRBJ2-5,TGTGCCAGCAGTTTATTAAGCACGGTTCAAGAGACCCAGTACTTC,CASSLLSTVQETQYF
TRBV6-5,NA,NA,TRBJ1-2,TGTGCCAGCAGCCCTACAGGTGCCCTTAACTATGGCTACACCTTC,CASSPTGALNYGYTF
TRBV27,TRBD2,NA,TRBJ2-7,TGTGCCAGCAGGCTCTCGGGACTAGCCTCCTACGAGCAGTACTTC,CASRLSGLASYEQYF
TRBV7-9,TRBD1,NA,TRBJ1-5,TGTGCCAGCAGCGGGACAGGCAATCAGCCCCAGCATTTT,CASSGTGNQPQHF
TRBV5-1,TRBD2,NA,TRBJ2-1,TGCGCCAGCAGCGGCGGGACTAGCGTAGCCTACAATGAGCAGTTCTTC,CASSGGTSVAYNEQFF
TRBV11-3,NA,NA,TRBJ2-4,TGTGCCAGCAGCTTAGGTACAGGAAGGTCGGGCAACATTCAGTACTTC,CASSLGTGRSGNIQYF
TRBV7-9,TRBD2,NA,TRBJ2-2,TGTGCGGATCAGCGGGTTAGCGGGAGTAACACCGGGGAGCTGTTTTTT,CADQRVSGSNTGELFF